This passage covers 25 T cell receptor beta chains from one sample sequenced in a study of blood T cell repertoires in COVID-19. The method was immunoSEQ multiplex PCR; TCRdb's version includes in-frame clones alone and lacks a portion of them. In the table there are about 180,000 clones, about 81% of which are singletons. The sequencing sample was made of peripheral blood. All receptors derive from an elderly woman with COVID-19, enrolled during active disease.

V and J are TRBV28 and TRBJ2-7, with 9 bases aligning to TRBD1. The germline gives CDR1 MDHEN, CDR2 SYDVKM. J was trimmed by 2 bases and V by 6 bases; bases with no gene match: 8. This CDR3 spans 15 amino acids. For the CDR3, the DNA is TGTGCCAGCAGCTTCGGACAGGGGCCCACCTACGAGCAGTACTTC. Translation: CASSFGQGPTYEQYF. The whole variable domain, remainder taken from reference TRBV28 and TRBJ2-7, is DVKVTQSSRYLVKRTGEKVFLECVQDMDHENMFWYRQDPGLGLRLIYFSYDVKMKEKGDIPEGYSVSREKKERFSLILESASTNQTSMYLCASSFGQGPTYEQYFGPGTRLTVT.

The rearrangement joins TRBV4-1 to TRBJ2-3; 10 bases line up with TRBD2. The length of the CDR3 is 15 residues. Trimming cost V 1 base and J 6 bases; bases outside gene matches: 4. CDR1 is MGHRA and CDR2 is YSYEKL in the germline V gene. CDR3 sequence: CASSQAGTSVDTQYF. The CDR3 region has the DNA TGCGCCAGCAGCCAAGCCGGGACTAGCGTTGATACGCAGTATTTT.

The genes are TRBV3-1 (or the pseudogene TRBV3-2) and TRBJ1-1, with D possibly being TRBD1 (6 bases). There are 11 residues in the CDR3. Looked up from germline, CDR1 is LGHDT and CDR2 is YNNKEL (reference sequence). V was clipped by 4 bases and J by 8 bases, with 8 bases between them. The CDR3 DNA follows: TGTGCCAGCAGCCTAAGGGGGGAAGCTTTCTTT. Translated, it gives CASSLRGEAFF.

The chain is built from TRBV24-1 and TRBJ1-2; tentative D call: TRBD1 (5 bases). With 3 bases removed from V and 6 bases from J, the gap between germline ends came to 10 bases. In germline, CDR1 is KGHDR, CDR2 SFDVKD. This CDR3 region has 13 residues. Here the CDR3 reads CATSDIWGDGYTF. For the CDR3, the DNA is TGTGCCACCAGTGATATCTGGGGGGATGGCTACACCTTC.

The gene calls are TRBV5-4 and TRBJ2-2; 10 nucleotides line up with TRBD2. The CDR3 extends over 16 amino acids. Germline V gene lookup returns CDR1 SGHNT and CDR2 YYREEE (reference sequence). Losses at the gene ends were 2 bases for V and 7 bases for J; bases not matched to a gene: 8. CDR3 sequence reads: CASSFPSGRRDGELFF. In DNA, the CDR3 is TGTGCCAGCAGCTTCCCTAGCGGGAGAAGAGACGGGGAGCTGTTTTTT.

This CDR3 is CASRHRSSGANVLTF. CDR3 in DNA: TGTGCCAGCAGGCACAGGAGCTCTGGGGCCAACGTCCTGACTTTC. V is TRBV7-9 and J is TRBJ2-6; a weak D match, TRBD1 (5 bases). Deletions cut 6 bases from V and 0 bases from J, with 9 bases between. Germline lookup yields CDR1 SEHNR and CDR2 FQNEAQ (reference sequence). The CDR3 is 15 amino acids.

The chain is built from TRBV29-1 and TRBJ2-7, with D possibly being TRBD2 (5 bases). V was shortened by 3 bases and J by 7 bases, with 16 bases between the two germline ends. CDR1 and CDR2 from the germline V gene are SQVTM and ANQGSEA. CDR3 length: 13 amino acids. Written as DNA, the CDR3 is TGCAGCGTTGATAGACCGGGCGGGTTGGAGCAGTACTTC. Protein sequence: CSVDRPGGLEQYF.

This chain links TRBV28 with TRBJ1-2; D possibly corresponds to TRBD1 (6 bases). The V end was cut by 10 bases, the J end by 4 bases, with 19 bases between. This CDR3 has 14 residues. Germline V lookup: CDR1 MDHEN, CDR2 SYDVKM. CDR3 amino acids: CATRTPGETYGYTF. CDR3 nucleotide sequence: TGTGCCACCAGAACCCCAGGGGAAACCTATGGCTACACCTTC.

This rearrangement joins TRBV25-1 to TRBJ1-2; TRBD1 matches at 7 bases. This CDR3 has 17 residues. Per the germline V gene, CDR1 is MGHDK and CDR2 is SYGVNS. The J segment lost 4 bases and the V segment lost 3 bases, leaving 14 bases of the junction unmatched. The CDR3 DNA sequence: TGTGCCAGCAGTGACACCACACAGGGGCTAGTTGGCTATGGCTACACCTTC. Encoded protein: CASSDTTQGLVGYGYTF.

The V and J genes are TRBV19 and TRBJ2-2; 9 bases agree with TRBD2. The V gene end was trimmed by 4 bases and the J gene end by 0 bases; junction bases not matched to a gene: 3. This CDR3 is 16 amino acids long. CDR1 is LNHDA and CDR2 is SQIVND in the germline V gene (reference sequence). The CDR3 protein is CASSTLAGANTGELFF. The CDR3 DNA follows: TGTGCCAGTAGTACATTAGCGGGAGCGAACACCGGGGAGCTGTTTTTT.

The table lists this clone with a count of one. The chain employs TRBV28 and TRBJ2-3; 8 bases are a match to TRBD2. Germline values: CDR1 MDHEN, CDR2 SYDVKM. V was pared by 3 bases and J by 2 bases, with 7 bases of the junction left unmatched. The CDR3 sequence is 16 residues long. The CDR3 loop is CASSFVLAEPTDTQYF. Written as DNA, the CDR3 is TGTGCCAGCAGTTTTGTACTAGCGGAACCCACAGATACGCAGTATTTT.

The CDR3 DNA reads TGTGCCAGCAGCTTAGCGGGTGACTCCTACGAGCAGTACTTC. This encodes CASSLAGDSYEQYF. The V gene is TRBV13, the J gene TRBJ2-7; D is undetermined. This CDR3 comprises 14 residues. V was shortened by 1 base and J by 0 bases, with 7 bases between the two germline ends. Per germline, CDR1 PRHDT and CDR2 FYEKMQ (reference sequence).

J is TRBJ2-1 and V is TRBV18, with 10 nucleotides matching TRBD1. V shed 4 bases and J 0 bases; nucleotides not matched to a gene: 18. Germline CDR1 and CDR2: KGHSH and LQKENI. The CDR3 loop spans 21 amino acids. This CDR3 is CASSQPGGDRGRRGSYNEQFF. The CDR3 DNA reads as TGTGCCAGCTCACAGCCGGGGGGGGACAGGGGAAGAAGAGGCTCCTACAATGAGCAGTTCTTC.

This clone was seen a few times. This chain connects TRBV4-1 to TRBJ2-6; 7 positions match TRBD2. With 4 bases clipped from V and 0 bases from J, the junction kept 6 bases outside the gene matches. Per the germline V gene, CDR1 is MGHRA and CDR2 is YSYEKL. The CDR3 is 17 residues long. CDR3 in amino acids: CASSRGLPHSGANVLTF. The CDR3 nucleotides read TGCGCCAGCAGCCGGGGACTACCCCACTCTGGGGCCAACGTCCTGACTTTC.

The chain uses TRBV10-3 and TRBJ2-7; the D gene is possibly TRBD2 (6 bases). CDR1 ENHRY and CDR2 SYGVKD come from the germline V gene. Trimming pared 4 bases from V and 0 bases from J, leaving 7 bases between. The CDR3 is made up of 13 amino acids. In DNA form, the CDR3 reads TGTGCCATCAGTGGGGACTTCTCCTACGAGCAGTACTTC. Protein product: CAISGDFSYEQYF.

The chain employs TRBV14 and TRBJ1-4; D is unclear. Germline V lookup: CDR1 SGHDN, CDR2 FVKESK. V lost 4 bases and J 1 base, leaving 7 bases between the germline ends. CDR3 length: 14 residues. This CDR3 reads CASSRAETNEKLFF. Here the CDR3 DNA reads TGTGCCAGCAGCCGGGCAGAAACTAATGAAAAACTGTTTTTT. Together with reference TRBV14 and TRBJ1-4, the CDR3 gives the full variable domain: EAGVTQFPSHSVIEKGQTVTLRCDPISGHDNLYWYRRVMGKEIKFLLHFVKESKQDESGMPNNRFLAERTGGTYSTLKVQPAELEDSGVYFCASSRAETNEKLFFGSGTQLSVL.

The V call is TRBV18, the J call TRBJ1-4; a weak D match, TRBD1 (5 bases). V dropped 2 bases and J dropped 6 bases, with 7 bases sitting between them. The CDR3 has 13 residues. Per the germline V gene, CDR1 is KGHSH and CDR2 is LQKENI. The CDR3, as DNA: TGTGCCAGCTCACCAGGGGCGGATGAAAAACTGTTTTTT. It specifies CASSPGADEKLFF.

V and J are TRBV7-8 and TRBJ2-1, with unresolved D. V was trimmed by 1 base and J by 0 bases, leaving 10 bases between them. Germline V gene lookup returns CDR1 SGHVS and CDR2 FQNEAQ. This CDR3 is 16 amino acids long. The CDR3 loop is CASSLGWAHSYNEQFF. As DNA, the CDR3 is TGTGCCAGCAGCTTAGGATGGGCCCACTCCTACAATGAGCAGTTCTTC.

A note on this clone: Distinct nucleotide sequences in the sample also encode this CDR3. The chain links TRBV6-1 to TRBJ2-7; possibly TRBD2 for D (7 bases). The CDR3 spans 14 residues. Germline values: CDR1 MNHNS, CDR2 SASEGT. Trimming left V 1 base short and J 3 bases short, with 10 bases between. The CDR3 DNA is TGTGCCAGCAGTGAAGGGGGAGGGGGCTACGAGCAGTACTTC. It translates to CASSEGGGGYEQYF.

The chain carries TRBV29-1 and TRBJ1-3, with D possibly TRBD1 on 5 matching bases. This CDR3 region has 14 residues. Germline V gene data show CDR1 as SQVTM and CDR2 as ANQGSEA. V lost 4 bases, J lost 4 bases, and 14 bases lay in between. The CDR3 coding sequence is TGCAGCGTTGTCAGACAGTCTTCCGGAAACACCATATATTTT. Encoded protein: CSVVRQSSGNTIYF.

This chain links TRBV6-5 with TRBJ2-2; 7 positions match TRBD2. V trimming: 6 bases; J trimming: 4 bases; junction bases outside the gene matches: 8. CDR1 and CDR2 (germline): MNHEY, SVGAGI. The CDR3 sequence is 15 residues long. The CDR3 protein is CASSRLAVATGELFF. CDR3 nucleotides: TGTGCCAGCAGCAGACTAGCCGTGGCCACCGGGGAGCTGTTTTTT.

V is TRBV6-5 and J is TRBJ1-2; D is unclear. Germline assignment: CDR1 MNHEY and CDR2 SVGAGI. The CDR3 extends over 14 amino acids. The ends were cut back, 7 bases at V and 2 bases at J, with 14 bases in the middle. The CDR3 DNA sequence: TGTGCCAGCACCCGGAGCCCCGAGAACTATGGCTACACCTTC. This gives the protein CASTRSPENYGYTF.

The chain couples TRBV9 to TRBJ1-1, with a possible D match to TRBD1 (5 bases). The CDR3 consists of 13 residues. The V gene lost 5 bases and the J gene lost 3 bases, with 11 bases spanning the gap. Germline lookup yields CDR1 SGDLS and CDR2 YYNGEE. The CDR3 region is CASSPGGDTEAFF. For the CDR3, the DNA is TGTGCCAGCAGTCCCGGGGGGGACACTGAAGCTTTCTTT.

The chain carries TRBV5-4 and TRBJ2-7; a weak D match, TRBD2 (5 bases). Germline V gives CDR1 SGHNT, CDR2 YYREEE (reference sequence). The CDR3 loop spans 14 amino acids. Trimming cost V 0 bases and J 4 bases, with 11 bases left between them. The CDR3 DNA sequence: TGTGCCAGCAGCTTGGACCGGGGAACGTACGAGCAGTACTTC. Amino acids: CASSLDRGTYEQYF.

The chain links TRBV28 to TRBJ2-5, with 11 positions matching TRBD2. The germline V gene encodes CDR1 MDHEN and CDR2 SYDVKM. J lost 5 bases, V lost 3 bases, and 23 bases had no gene match. The CDR3 totals 21 residues. CDR3 in DNA: TGTGCCAGCAGTTTGCGGGGGCAGGGGACTAGCGGCCCCTTTCTTACGGAGACCCAGTACTTC. The encoded protein is CASSLRGQGTSGPFLTETQYF.